Listed here is a single T cell receptor beta chain. The antigen is undetermined. Method: immunoSEQ multiplex PCR; TCRdb's copy keeps in-frame clones and lacks some. The table records some 140,000 clones, around 93% of them present only once. This record comes from a study of cytotoxic CD8 clonotypes in ibrutinib-treated CLL. Study-level information: The cohort had ten to eleven relapsed/refractory and approximately 14 treatment-naive patients, 17 IGHV unmutated.

Losses at the gene ends were 5 bases for V and 6 bases for J; bases not matched to a gene: 6. CDR1 is LNHDA and CDR2 is SQIVND in the germline V gene (reference sequence). This CDR3 has 15 residues. General study results and limits: Stable or contracted on treatment, public clonotypes were also uncommon.

The J gene is TRBJ2-2, the V gene TRBV19; TRBD2 agrees at 10 bases. This TCR derives from a human donor with chronic lymphocytic leukemia. This specimen was PBMCs, taken after 12 months of ibrutinib treatment. CDR3 DNA sequence: TGTGCCAGTAGTTTAGCGGGAGGTGAGGCCGGGGAGCTGTTTTTT. As protein: CASSLAGGEAGELFF.